The 5 T cell receptor beta chains listed next were all sequenced from one sample in a study of Ad26.COV2.S vaccination and SARS-CoV-2 variants. Treatment specified: over 15 received Ad26.COV2.S at low or high dose, single or two shots; 5 received placebo; per-sample allocation not given. At day 63 after the first vaccine or placebo injection, samples were drawn. The protocol was immunoSEQ multiplex PCR, while the TCRdb copy is restricted to in-frame clones and leaves out a portion. The profile shows about 410,000 clones, roughly 90% of them singletons. This specimen was peripheral blood, taken in a trial of Ad26.COV2.S vaccine versus placebo. The source is a person aged 18-60 years who received the Ad26.COV2.S COVID-19 vaccine or a placebo.

This clone was seen only once. This chain uses TRBV9 with TRBJ2-1, with D possibly matching TRBD2 (7 bases). V lost 3 bases and J 1 base, leaving 23 bases between the germline ends. The germline gives CDR1 SGDLS, CDR2 YYNGEE. The CDR3 is made up of 19 amino acids. The CDR3 protein is CASSGPGGGVPRSYNEQFF. CDR3 coding DNA: TGTGCCAGCAGCGGGCCGGGGGGCGGGGTCCCTCGTTCCTACAATGAGCAGTTCTTC.

The rearrangement links TRBV29-1 to TRBJ2-7; perhaps D is TRBD1 or TRBD2 (6 bases each). The CDR3 sequence is 14 residues long. V shed 7 bases and J shed 2 bases, with 18 bases lying between them. The germline CDR1 and CDR2 sequences are SQVTM and ANQGSEA. The CDR3 region has the DNA TGCAGCGCCTCGGAAAGGGGGGACCCCTACGAGCAGTACTTC. It yields the protein CSASERGDPYEQYF.

The rearrangement links TRBV30 to TRBJ1-5, with D unclear. The V gene's germline CDR1 is GTSNPN and CDR2 SVGIG (reference sequence). The V gene lost 1 base and the J gene lost 3 bases, with 7 bases spanning the gap. The CDR3 has 13 amino acids. The CDR3 spells CAWSAGPNQPQHF. The CDR3 nucleotides are TGTGCCTGGAGTGCAGGACCCAATCAGCCCCAGCATTTT.

The chain couples TRBV6-1 to TRBJ2-1; TRBD1 might be the D (6 bases). The CDR3 totals 12 residues. Germline V gene lookup returns CDR1 MNHNS and CDR2 SASEGT. V lost 8 bases, J lost 10 bases, and 15 bases lay in between. CDR3 in DNA: TGTGCCAGCGGCAATCCGCAGGGGGAGCAGTTCTTC. Its protein is CASGNPQGEQFF.

The chain recombines TRBV27 with TRBJ2-1; 8 bases map to TRBD1. This CDR3 region has 15 residues. Unmatched junction bases numbered 10, after V lost 5 bases and J lost 7 bases. Germline V gene lookup returns CDR1 MNHEY and CDR2 SMNVEV (reference sequence). The CDR3 region is CASSLPAGGWNEQFF. The CDR3 coding sequence is TGTGCCAGCAGTCTTCCGGCAGGGGGCTGGAATGAGCAGTTCTTC.